This is a list of T cell receptor beta chains from one sample in a study of cytomegalovirus exposure and HLA in healthy donors. Generated by immunoSEQ multiplex PCR, the TCRdb table keeps only in-frame clones and is missing some. This sample has fewer than 200,000 clones, with 70% to 90% found just once. Material: PBMCs. The source is a woman in her 30s in good health and CMV-seropositive. The CDR3 runs from the conserved cysteine through the conserved F or W. The D gene is left open where the match is weak. Clone size is given for some rows only: seen once, a few or many times, or a class if the clone is expanded.

j_call clone_size v_call d_call cdr3_aa cdr3_nt
TRBJ2-5 . TRBV29-1 . CSVAPSRAGETQYF TGCAGCGTTGCCCCGTCAAGGGCGGGGGAGACCCAGTACTTC
TRBJ2-7 . TRBV19 TRBD1 CASSFRQGGFYEQYF TGTGCCAGTAGTTTCAGACAGGGGGGGTTTTACGAGCAGTACTTC
TRBJ1-5 . TRBV28 TRBD1 CASSPILGEQTGIYQPQHF TGTGCCAGCAGTCCAATATTAGGGGAGCAGACAGGGATTTATCAGCCCCAGCATTTT
TRBJ2-7 . TRBV11-2 TRBD1 CASSLTGDTYEQYF TGTGCCAGCAGCCTTACAGGGGATACCTACGAGCAGTACTTC
TRBJ2-6 . TRBV11-2 . CASSPWASGANVLTF TGTGCCAGCAGCCCCTGGGCCTCTGGGGCCAACGTCCTGACTTTC
TRBJ2-1 . TRBV18 . CASSPPVGGYNEQFF TGTGCCAGCTCACCACCGGTGGGGGGCTACAATGAGCAGTTCTTC
TRBJ1-4 . TRBV6-5 . CASSYLYTATNEKLFF TGTGCCAGCAGTTACTTATATACAGCAACTAATGAAAAACTGTTTTTT
TRBJ1-5 few TRBV7-2 . CASSLGVNQPQHF TGTGCCAGCAGCTTAGGAGTCAATCAGCCCCAGCATTTT
TRBJ1-5 few TRBV6-1 . CASSGEPFGRSNQPQHF TGTGCCAGCAGTGGGGAGCCCTTCGGACGTAGCAATCAGCCCCAGCATTTT
TRBJ1-3 . TRBV6-5 . CASKGSGNTIYF TGTGCCAGCAAGGGGTCTGGAAACACCATATATTTT
TRBJ1-2 . TRBV7-8 . CASSLDRYSDYGYTF TGTGCCAGCAGCTTAGACAGGTATTCCGACTATGGCTACACCTTC
TRBJ2-7 . TRBV11-3 . CASSLDGYEQYF TGTGCCAGCAGCTTAGACGGCTACGAGCAGTACTTC
TRBJ2-7 . TRBV7-9 TRBD2 CSSSFLSTSSSGVYEQYF TGTTCCAGCAGCTTTTTATCTACTAGTAGTAGCGGGGTCTACGAGCAGTACTTC
TRBJ2-7 . TRBV5-4 . CASSLGGGSPRLGEQYF TGTGCCAGCAGCTTGGGGGGCGGATCGCCAAGGTTAGGCGAGCAGTACTTC
TRBJ1-2 . TRBV13 . CASSLLGEVNYGYTF TGTGCCAGCAGCTTATTAGGGGAAGTAAACTATGGCTACACCTTC
TRBJ1-4 . TRBV7-9 TRBD1 CASSSGQGGEKLFF TGTGCCAGCAGCTCAGGACAGGGAGGTGAAAAACTGTTTTTT
TRBJ2-2 . TRBV19 . CATETVSGTNTGELFF TGTGCCACCGAGACCGTAAGCGGGACAAACACCGGGGAGCTGTTTTTT
TRBJ2-5 . TRBV18 TRBD2 CASSPPLAGGAGWTQYF TGTGCCAGCTCACCGCCCTTGGCGGGGGGGGCCGGATGGACCCAGTACTTC
TRBJ2-1 . TRBV2 . CASPQGSLNNEQFF TGTGCCAGCCCACAGGGAAGTTTGAACAATGAGCAGTTCTTC
TRBJ2-2 . TRBV5-4 . CASSSLSGDLTGELFF TGTGCCAGCAGCTCCCTCTCGGGGGATCTCACCGGGGAGCTGTTTTTT
TRBJ1-2 . TRBV28 . CASIRGNGYTF TGTGCCAGCATTCGGGGGAATGGCTACACCTTC
TRBJ2-4 few TRBV12-2 . CASRSPRGGLPTILNIQYF TGTGCAAGTCGCTCCCCTAGAGGGGGTCTACCGACAATCCTGAACATTCAGTACTTC
TRBJ2-7 . TRBV5-1 . CASSLIAQNYEQYF TGCGCCAGCAGCTTGATTGCACAGAACTACGAGCAGTACTTC
TRBJ2-7 . TRBV2 TRBD1 CASRIRDRPYYEQYF TGTGCCAGCAGAATCCGGGACAGGCCCTACTACGAGCAGTACTTC
TRBJ1-1 . TRBV28 . CASSFYLVVNTEAFF TGTGCCAGCAGTTTTTACTTGGTGGTGAACACTGAAGCTTTCTTT
TRBJ1-5 . TRBV4-2 TRBD1 CASSLQDRDNQPQHF TGTGCCAGCAGCCTTCAGGACAGGGATAATCAGCCCCAGCATTTT
TRBJ2-7 . TRBV7-2 TRBD2 CASSYTSGALYEQYF TGTGCCAGCAGCTACACTAGCGGGGCGCTCTACGAGCAGTACTTC
TRBJ1-1 . TRBV28 . CASSFFRNTEAFF TGTGCCAGCAGTTTTTTCCGGAACACTGAAGCTTTCTTT
TRBJ2-7 . TRBV19 . CASSATTGYEQYF TGTGCCAGTAGTGCGACGACAGGCTACGAGCAGTACTTC